This T cell receptor (beta chain) was sequenced in a study of regulatory T cells in long-lasting Graves disease. Whole-study results and caveats: Peripheral blood was the sole material, not thyroid tissue.

Arm-PCR of CDR3 regions and iRepertoire HTBI primers were the basis on which TCR beta libraries were built. TCRdb re-called the multiplex PCR reads with MiXCR, one entry per CDR3 protein. The sample has roughly 530,000 distinct CDR3 sequences, roughly 15% seen once; the top ten hold 20% to 30%. Time point specified: newly diagnosed GD, antithyroid drugs for less than 3 months. With RNA extracted from PBMCs as input, the TCR library was made. To note about this clonotype: Its target is not known.

Trimming removed 6 bases at V and 0 bases at J, with 17 bases between. CDR1 and CDR2 (germline): MNHEY, SVGEGT. The CDR3 is made up of 16 amino acids. These same data were also listed under a study on T cells in Graves' hyperthyroidism and ophthalmopathy. That work adds: Most thyroid clonotypes that were expanded above 0.001 also turned up in blood. Through a model of 13 V-J features, ophthalmopathy was separated from stable hyperthyroidism. The model forecast ophthalmopathy, anticipating it by a median roughly 6.5 months before onset.

This receptor was obtained from a woman aged 35-65 years with Graves disease. Specimen: peripheral blood mononuclear cells (PBMCs), collected at new diagnosis, from a patient treated with antithyroid drugs. The chain couples TRBV6-2 or TRBV6-3 to TRBJ1-1, with a weak D call TRBD1 (6 bases). The CDR3 sequence is CASSRGAGTVNTEAFF. The CDR3 region has the DNA TGTGCCAGCAGCCGGGGGGCAGGGACTGTGAACACTGAAGCTTTCTTT.